The 16 T cell receptor beta chains given below trace back to one sample, sequenced in a study of regulatory T cells in long-lasting Graves disease. iRepertoire HTBI primers and Arm-PCR of CDR3 regions built TCR beta libraries. A single record per CDR3 protein comes from TCRdb applying MiXCR to the multiplex PCR reads. The table has roughly 350,000 distinct CDR3 sequences, around 15% seen once; the top ten hold roughly a fifth. Documented time point: newly diagnosed GD, antithyroid drugs for less than 3 months. Generation of the TCR library employed RNA extracted from PBMCs. The data were also submitted as part of a second study, on T cells in Graves' hyperthyroidism and ophthalmopathy.

Specimen: peripheral blood mononuclear cells (PBMCs), collected at new diagnosis, from a patient treated with antithyroid drugs. These receptors were taken from a woman aged 18-29 years with Graves disease.

This clonotype has ten or more counts. The chain links TRBV12-3 or TRBV12-4 to TRBJ1-1, with D hard to call. CDR3 size: 14 residues. With 6 bases removed from V and 5 bases from J, the gap between germline ends came to 16 bases. CDR3 sequence reads: CASSPRVGRTEAFF. CDR3 coding DNA: TGTGCCAGCAGCCCCCGGGTTGGTAGGACTGAAGCTTTCTTT.

This clonotype showed up many times. The junction differs from germline at one of its ends, possibly a read error. This chain uses TRBV7-2 with TRBJ2-7, with TRBD2 matching over 8 bases. Germline CDR1 and CDR2: SGHTA and FQGNSA. This CDR3 is built from 13 residues. CDR3 nucleotide sequence: TGTGCCAGCAGCTTAATGGAGGCGGGGGGTCTCAGCTTC. Its protein product is CASSLMEAGGLSF. The whole variable domain, remainder taken from reference TRBV7-2 and TRBJ2-7, is GAGVSQSPSNKVTEKGKDVELRCDPISGHTALYWYRQSLGQGLEFLIYFQGNSAPDKSGLPSDRFSAERTGGSVSTLTIQRTQQEDSAVYLCASSLMEAGGLSFGPGTRLTVT.

This clonotype was detected only a few times. The chain is built from TRBV7-2 and TRBJ1-6; 10 bases align to TRBD1. CDR1 and CDR2 from the germline V gene are SGHTA and FQGNSA. With V trimmed by 5 bases and J by 8 bases, 6 bases remained unmatched. The CDR3 covers 15 residues. CDR3 amino acids: CASSNRQGAYSPLHF. The CDR3 DNA follows: TGTGCCAGCAGCAACAGACAGGGGGCCTATTCACCCCTCCACTTT.

With respect to this clonotype: Relative to the germline gene, one junction end is altered; a read error may explain this. The V call is TRBV2, the J call TRBJ2-3; 7 bases line up with TRBD1. CDR3 length: 13 amino acids. In germline, CDR1 is SNHLY, CDR2 FYNNEI. The CDR3 DNA reads TGTGCCAGCAGCAGGGACAGCACAAATACGCAGTATTTT. Protein: CASSRDSTNTQYF. Full variable domain (outside the CDR3, taken from reference TRBV2 and TRBJ2-3): EPEVTQTPSHQVTQMGQEVILRCVPISNHLYFYWYRQILGQKVEFLVSFYNNEISEKSEIFDDQFSVERPDGSNFTLKIRSTKLEDSAMYFCASSRDSTNTQYFGPGTRLTVL.

In its sample, this clonotype was seen a few times. The gene calls are TRBV29-1 and TRBJ1-2; 10 positions match TRBD1. The CDR3 contains 13 residues. Looked up from germline, CDR1 is SQVTM and CDR2 is ANQGSEA. The junction had 7 bases not matched to a gene; V was cut back by 6 bases and J by 6 bases. CDR3 sequence (DNA): TGCAGCGTGGGCGACAGGGGGCCGGATGGCTACACCTTC. It specifies CSVGDRGPDGYTF.

The chain joins TRBV19 to TRBJ1-1; no firm D call. Germline CDR1 and CDR2: LNHDA and SQIVND (reference sequence). The ends were cut back, 3 bases at V and 0 bases at J, with 8 bases in the middle. This CDR3 is 14 amino acids long. The CDR3: CASSIKAMNTEAFF. CDR3 nucleotides: TGTGCCAGTAGTATTAAGGCCATGAACACTGAAGCTTTCTTT.

This clonotype was recorded at least ten times. The V call is TRBV6-1, the J call TRBJ2-1, with TRBD2 matching 14 bases. Germline CDR1 and CDR2: MNHNS and SASEGT. The CDR3 covers 18 residues. With V trimmed by 3 bases and J by 4 bases, 8 bases remained unmatched. The chain's CDR3 is CASSETSGGAIGYNEQFF. Here the CDR3 DNA reads TGTGCCAGCAGTGAGACTAGCGGGGGGGCAATCGGATACAATGAGCAGTTCTTC.

This clonotype was recorded many times. This sequence joins TRBV5-1 and TRBJ2-1, with 9 nucleotides matching TRBD2. Germline V gene data show CDR1 as SGHRS and CDR2 as YFSETQ. J was trimmed by 9 bases and V by 0 bases; bases with no gene match: 13. CDR3 size: 17 residues. The CDR3 here is CASSLEGSPGTSTEQFF. The CDR3, as DNA: TGCGCCAGCAGCTTGGAAGGGTCCCCCGGGACTAGCACTGAGCAGTTCTTC.

In this sample, this clonotype turned up a few times. The V gene is TRBV6-1, the J gene TRBJ1-1; the D gene is possibly TRBD1 (5 bases). The CDR3 sequence is 15 residues long. Trimming shortened V by 11 bases and J by 0 bases, and 19 bases separated the two germline ends. CDR1 MNHNS and CDR2 SASEGT come from the germline V gene. In DNA form, the CDR3 reads TGTGCCTCAAGACCTTGGGGGGGGTTGAACACTGAAGCTTTCTTT. Protein: CASRPWGGLNTEAFF.

In its sample, this clonotype was seen a few times. This sequence joins TRBV10-1 and TRBJ2-2; TRBD1 agrees at 8 bases. This CDR3 has 20 residues. With 2 bases clipped from V and 0 bases from J, the junction kept 14 bases outside the gene matches. Germline V gene lookup returns CDR1 WNHNN and CDR2 SYGVQD (reference sequence). CDR3 amino acids: CASSEQSFRGRLPNTGELFF. The CDR3, as DNA: TGCGCCAGCAGTGAGCAGTCGTTCAGGGGGCGGCTCCCGAACACCGGGGAGCTGTTTTTT.

This clonotype was seen ten or more times. V is TRBV28 and J is TRBJ1-1, with a possible D match to TRBD1 (6 bases). Deletions cut 8 bases from V and 5 bases from J, with 21 bases between. Looked up from germline, CDR1 is MDHEN and CDR2 is SYDVKM. The CDR3 has 15 amino acids. The chain's CDR3 is CASGFPGGIGTEAFF. As DNA, the CDR3 is TGTGCCAGCGGCTTCCCCGGGGGCATAGGAACTGAAGCTTTCTTT.

This chain uses TRBV6-1 with TRBJ2-7; 8 nucleotides match TRBD2. The CDR3 sequence is 19 residues long. Per germline, CDR1 MNHNS and CDR2 SASEGT. The V segment lost 6 bases and the J segment 0 bases; nucleotides outside the gene matches: 19. The CDR3 DNA follows: TGTGCCAGCAGCAACCCACCGGGAGCCAGCGGGGGATACTCCTACGAGCAGTACTTC. Its translation: CASSNPPGASGGYSYEQYF.

Points on this clonotype: With a much larger clone just one base away, this may be a read error. The rearrangement joins TRBV20-1 to TRBJ2-7; 9 nucleotides align to TRBD2. Per germline, CDR1 DFQATT and CDR2 SNEGSKA (reference sequence). Unmatched junction bases numbered 7, after V lost 3 bases and J lost 1 base. The CDR3 has 15 amino acids. The CDR3 DNA sequence: TGCAGTGCTAGGTGGCGGGGGGGTGGATCCTACGAGCAGTACTTC. Translated: CSARWRGGGSYEQYF.

The table lists this clonotype with many counts. The chain couples TRBV2 to TRBJ2-1, with D possibly TRBD2 on 6 matching bases. V dropped 6 bases and J dropped 8 bases, with 14 bases sitting between them. The CDR3 extends over 13 amino acids. Germline-derived CDR1 and CDR2 are SNHLY and FYNNEI. The CDR3 here is CASRDYSSDEQFF. CDR3 DNA: TGTGCCAGCAGGGACTACTCCTCGGATGAGCAGTTCTTC. The full variable domain, rest sourced from reference TRBV2 and TRBJ2-1, is EPEVTQTPSHQVTQMGQEVILRCVPISNHLYFYWYRQILGQKVEFLVSFYNNEISEKSEIFDDQFSVERPDGSNFTLKIRSTKLEDSAMYFCASRDYSSDEQFFGPGTRLTVL.

This clonotype was seen only a few times. The V and J genes are TRBV10-1 and TRBJ2-6; D unclear. This CDR3 region has 14 residues. Germline V gene lookup returns CDR1 WNHNN and CDR2 SYGVQD (reference sequence). V was pared by 6 bases and J by 4 bases, with 10 bases between. The CDR3 is CASSPAVGANVLTF. The CDR3 nucleotides read TGCGCCAGCAGCCCCGCCGTCGGGGCCAACGTCCTGACTTTC.

The sample holds many counts of this clonotype. The chain has TRBV2 and TRBJ1-1; 7 bases fit TRBD1. The CDR3 has 10 amino acids. Germline CDR1 is SNHLY and CDR2 is FYNNEI. This chain's CDR3 is CGTGNTEAFF. In nucleotides, the CDR3 is TGTGGGACAGGAAACACTGAAGCTTTCTTT.